This TCR beta chain was sequenced in a study of cytomegalovirus exposure and HLA in healthy donors. Across the whole study: The approximately 710 first-cohort repertoires and the 95 to 150 validation repertoires shared the same platform, a later analysis reported.

This CDR3 has 14 residues. After removal of 6 bases from V and 10 bases from J, the junction contained 5 bases not matched to a gene. Germline CDR1 is SNHLY and CDR2 is FYNNEI. Overall study results and limits: Overall, about 160 TCR beta chains were annotated as cytomegalovirus-associated. Researchers reported that a few CMV-associated chains were confirmed in vitro as CMV antigen-specific.

The sample holds a few counts of this clone. The antigen remains unidentified. Measured with immunoSEQ multiplex PCR; TCRdb has only the in-frame clones, and not every one. The sample has 110,000 to 150,000 clones, approximately 94% seen once. The chain has TRBV2 and TRBJ1-6; 11 nucleotides line up with TRBD1. The material sequenced was PBMCs. The origin of this receptor is a man aged 18 to 29 in good health and CMV-seropositive. The CDR3 region has the DNA TGTGCCAGCAGGCGGGACAGGGGGGGATCACCCCTCCACTTT. The encoded protein is CASRRDRGGSPLHF.